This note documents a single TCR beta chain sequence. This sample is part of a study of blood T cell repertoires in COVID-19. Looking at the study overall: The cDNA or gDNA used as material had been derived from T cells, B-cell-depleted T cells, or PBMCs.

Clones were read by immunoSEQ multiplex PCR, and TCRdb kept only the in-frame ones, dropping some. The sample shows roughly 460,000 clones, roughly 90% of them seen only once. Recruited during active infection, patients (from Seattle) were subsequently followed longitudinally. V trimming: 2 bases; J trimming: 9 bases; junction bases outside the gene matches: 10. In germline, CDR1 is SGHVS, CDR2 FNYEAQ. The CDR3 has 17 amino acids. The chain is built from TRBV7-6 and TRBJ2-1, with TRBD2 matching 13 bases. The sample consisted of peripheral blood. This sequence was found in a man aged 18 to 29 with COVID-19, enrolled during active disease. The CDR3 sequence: CASSLNPTSGGAGEQFF. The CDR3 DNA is TGTGCCAGCAGCTTAAACCCTACTAGCGGGGGGGCGGGTGAGCAGTTCTTC.